This T cell receptor (beta chain) was identified in a study of T cell responses to AZD1222 COVID-19 vaccine listed by TCRdb under 2021. For context, the study as a whole: A total of 233 trial participants underwent TCR sequencing, of whom 200 to 220 received two doses of AZD1222 and some 26 received two doses of the MenACWY control vaccine. Trial participants were enrolled by age into 18-55, 56-69 and 70-plus year subgroups, with about 150, 27 and 61 TCR-sequenced participants respectively.

About this clone: Its antigen is not yet known. No per-base quality is available; no much larger clone lies one base away.

The time point tag for this specimen amounts to: about 28 days (+/-7) after the second vaccine dose. AZD1222 recipients whose second dose came at about 4 weeks and those whose second dose came at about 12 weeks were combined into one group, since spike-specific TCR depth and breadth did not differ between the two schedules. Samples from vaccinated people were obtained from the UK trials COV001 and COV002, which included a single-blind randomized controlled phase 2/3 trial of AZD1222 (ChAdOx1 nCoV-19) in healthy adults. For TCRbeta chain sequencing, PBMC samples from trial participants were taken at day 0 and at day 28 after the second dose. Overall study results and their limits: After two AZD1222 doses, both the breadth and the depth of spike-specific TCRs were significantly higher than at day 0 and than in MenACWY recipients. In the small 56-69-year group, the increase in depth fell short of significance, most likely because of low power. Only five to seven AZD1222 recipients were SARS-CoV-2 seropositive at baseline, limiting conclusions about previously exposed vaccinees. The whole spike protein was spanned by vaccine-associated CD4 TCRs, and dominant responses were seen in regions 160-218 and 743-854. Reportedly, almost half of the unique spike-specific TCRs recognized epitopes lying outside the regions that are mutated in the B.1.351 and B.1.1.7 variants. No day 14 peak-response samples were available, so repertoires were characterized only after the peak T cell response. Participants were mostly white British, with more females than males. The authors suggested clonal diversity may have been underestimated.

The CDR3 regions of human TCRbeta chains were analyzed by immunosequencing. In the authors' own workflow: Repertoire TCRs were checked for matches against a reference library of SARS-CoV-2-specific TCRs that had been generated using the MIRA antigen-specificity platform. Breadth meant the fraction of unique TCRs that were SARS-CoV-2-associated, whereas depth meant the fraction of total T cells that were SARS-CoV-2-associated. Using the MIRA data, each spike-specific TCR was mapped to the spike region that the TCR reacts to and placed in a CD4 or CD8 class. Log10-transformed breadth and depth values were compared by one-way ANOVA with Sidak's multiple comparisons tests. Held by TCRdb, this immuneACCESS table contains in-frame sequences only and omits some clones. Under half of the omission traces to an unresolved V gene where checked; the cause of the rest is unknown. For V, J and clone size, that table is used; D and trimming come from the DNA. The table for this sample lists about 120,000 clones; around 89% of them were counted only once. In total, the top ten clones hold about 7.4% of the sample.

Source: peripheral blood, taken 28 days after the second AZD1222 dose. The source is an adult who received the AZD1222 COVID-19 vaccine.

CDR3 protein: CASSSQGEKLFF. The nucleotides read TGCGCCAGCAGCTCCCAGGGTGAAAAACTGTTTTTT. The chain was built from TRBV5-1 and TRBJ1-4; possibly the D gene is TRBD1, per 5 matching bases. According to the germline V gene, CDR1 reads SGHRS and CDR2 reads YFSETQ. V and J lose 3 bases and 7 bases, and a span of 7 bases separates them. There are 12 amino acids in the CDR3, from cysteine to phenylalanine inclusive. The entry retains the CDR3 DNA only, 36 bases that are in frame from base 1. The CDR3, completed at both ends by the reference TRBV5-1 and TRBJ1-4 genes, gives the full variable domain KAGVTQTPRYLIKTRGQQVTLSCSPISGHRSVSWYQQTPGQGLQFLFEYFSETQRNKGNFPGRFSGRQFSNSRSEMNVSTLELGDSALYLCASSSQGEKLFFGSGTQLSVL.